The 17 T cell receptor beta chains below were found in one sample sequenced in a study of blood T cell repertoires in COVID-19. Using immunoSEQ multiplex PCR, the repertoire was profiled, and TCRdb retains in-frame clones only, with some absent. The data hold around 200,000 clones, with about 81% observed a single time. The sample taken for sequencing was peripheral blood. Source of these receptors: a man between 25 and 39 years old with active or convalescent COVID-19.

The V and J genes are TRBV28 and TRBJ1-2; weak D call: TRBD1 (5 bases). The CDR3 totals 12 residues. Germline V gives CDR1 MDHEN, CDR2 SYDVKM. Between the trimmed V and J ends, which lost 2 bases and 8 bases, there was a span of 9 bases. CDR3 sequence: CASSLQGRGYTF. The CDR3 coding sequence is TGTGCCAGCAGTTTACAGGGTCGGGGCTACACCTTC.

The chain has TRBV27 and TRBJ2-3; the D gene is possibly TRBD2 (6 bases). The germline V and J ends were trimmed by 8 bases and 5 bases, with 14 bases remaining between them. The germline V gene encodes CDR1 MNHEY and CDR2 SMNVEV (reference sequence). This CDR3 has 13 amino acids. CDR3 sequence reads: CASLAVLKDTQYF. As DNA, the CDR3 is TGTGCCAGCTTAGCGGTGCTAAAAGATACGCAGTATTTT.

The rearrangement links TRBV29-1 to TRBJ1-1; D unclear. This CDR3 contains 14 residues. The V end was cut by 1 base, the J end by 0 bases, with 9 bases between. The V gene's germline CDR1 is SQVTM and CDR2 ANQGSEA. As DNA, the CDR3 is TGCAGCGTTGAAGGCCTCAGGATGAACACTGAAGCTTTCTTT. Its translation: CSVEGLRMNTEAFF.

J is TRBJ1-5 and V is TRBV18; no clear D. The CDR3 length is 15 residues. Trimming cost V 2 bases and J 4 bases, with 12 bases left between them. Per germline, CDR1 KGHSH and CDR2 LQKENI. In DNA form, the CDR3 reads TGTGCCAGCTCACCAAACCGAGACGGGAATCAGCCCCAGCATTTT. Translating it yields CASSPNRDGNQPQHF.

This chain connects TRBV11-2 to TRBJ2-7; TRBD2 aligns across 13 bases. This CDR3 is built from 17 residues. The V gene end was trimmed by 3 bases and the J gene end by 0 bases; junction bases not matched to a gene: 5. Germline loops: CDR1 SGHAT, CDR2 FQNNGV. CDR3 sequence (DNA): TGTGCCAGCAGCTTGGGACTAGCGGGATCCTACTCCTACGAGCAGTACTTC. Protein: CASSLGLAGSYSYEQYF.

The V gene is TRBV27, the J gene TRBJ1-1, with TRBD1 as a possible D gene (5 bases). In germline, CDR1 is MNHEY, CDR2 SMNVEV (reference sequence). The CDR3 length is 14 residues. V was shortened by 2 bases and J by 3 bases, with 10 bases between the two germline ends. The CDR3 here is CASSLGGEDTEAFF. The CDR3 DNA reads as TGTGCCAGCAGTTTAGGAGGGGAGGACACTGAAGCTTTCTTT.

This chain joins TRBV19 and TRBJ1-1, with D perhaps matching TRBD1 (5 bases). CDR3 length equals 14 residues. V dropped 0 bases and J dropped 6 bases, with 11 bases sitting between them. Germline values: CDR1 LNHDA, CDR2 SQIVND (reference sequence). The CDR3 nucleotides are TGTGCCAGTAGTATAGATGGGGGGATCCCTGAAGCTTTCTTT. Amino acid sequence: CASSIDGGIPEAFF.

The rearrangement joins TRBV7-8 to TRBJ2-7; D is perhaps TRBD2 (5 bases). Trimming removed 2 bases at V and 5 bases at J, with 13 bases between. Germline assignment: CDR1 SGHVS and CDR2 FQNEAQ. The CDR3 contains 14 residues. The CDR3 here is CASSLMSAGNEQYF. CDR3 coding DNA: TGTGCCAGCAGCTTAATGTCTGCCGGGAACGAGCAGTACTTC. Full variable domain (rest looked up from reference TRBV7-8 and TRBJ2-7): GAGVSQSPRYKVAKRGQDVALRCDPISGHVSLFWYQQALGQGPEFLTYFQNEAQLDKSGLPSDRFFAERPEGSVSTLKIQRTQQEDSAVYLCASSLMSAGNEQYFGPGTRLTVT.

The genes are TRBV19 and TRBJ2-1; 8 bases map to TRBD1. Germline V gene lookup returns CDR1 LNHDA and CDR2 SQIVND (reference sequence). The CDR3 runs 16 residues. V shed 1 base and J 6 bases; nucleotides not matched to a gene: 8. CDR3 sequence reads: CASSIGQDRVINEQFF. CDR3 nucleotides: TGTGCCAGTAGTATAGGTCAGGACAGGGTGATCAATGAGCAGTTCTTC.

CDR3 protein: CASSLVLASGTYNEQFF. CDR3 coding DNA: TGTGCCAGCAGCTTAGTTTTGGCTAGCGGTACCTACAATGAGCAGTTCTTC. The rearrangement links TRBV11-3 to TRBJ2-1; 7 bases align to TRBD2. The CDR3 covers 17 residues. The V segment lost 1 base and the J segment 2 bases; nucleotides outside the gene matches: 8. Per the germline V gene, CDR1 is SGHNT and CDR2 is YENEEA.

CDR3 coding DNA: TGTGCCAGCAGCGTCTCCAGGGGGCAGGACACTGAAGCTTTCTTT. The encoded protein is CASSVSRGQDTEAFF. The chain is built from TRBV11-2 and TRBJ1-1, with 8 bases identical to TRBD1. The ends lost 5 bases at V and 3 bases at J; junction bases unmatched: 8. The CDR3 length is 15 residues. Germline values: CDR1 SGHAT, CDR2 FQNNGV.

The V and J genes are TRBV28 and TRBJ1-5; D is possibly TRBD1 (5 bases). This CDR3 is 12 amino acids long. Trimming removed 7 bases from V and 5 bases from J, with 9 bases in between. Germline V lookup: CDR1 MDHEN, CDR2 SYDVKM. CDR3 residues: CASNPQDQPQHF. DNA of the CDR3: TGTGCCAGCAACCCACAGGATCAGCCCCAGCATTTT.

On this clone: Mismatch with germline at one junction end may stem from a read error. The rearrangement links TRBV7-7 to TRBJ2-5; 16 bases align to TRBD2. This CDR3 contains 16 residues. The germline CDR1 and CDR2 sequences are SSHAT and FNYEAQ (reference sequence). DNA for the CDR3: TGTGCTAGCAGCGCGCGGGGACTAGCGGGAGGGGAGACCCAGTACTTC. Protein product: CASSARGLAGGETQYF.

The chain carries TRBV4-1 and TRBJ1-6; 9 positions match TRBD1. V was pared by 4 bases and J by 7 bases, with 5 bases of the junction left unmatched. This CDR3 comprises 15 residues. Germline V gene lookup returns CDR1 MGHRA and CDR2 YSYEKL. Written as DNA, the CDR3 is TGCGCCAGCAGCCCCGGGGGACAGGGAAATTCACCCCTCCACTTT. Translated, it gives CASSPGGQGNSPLHF.

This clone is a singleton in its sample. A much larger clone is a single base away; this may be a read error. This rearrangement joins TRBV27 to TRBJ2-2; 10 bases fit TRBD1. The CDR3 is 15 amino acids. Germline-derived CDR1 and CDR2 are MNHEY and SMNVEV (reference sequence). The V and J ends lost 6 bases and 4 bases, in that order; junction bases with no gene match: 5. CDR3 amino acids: CASSYGQGGTGELFF. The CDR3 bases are TGTGCCAGCAGCTACGGACAGGGGGGCACCGGGGAGCTGTTTTTT.

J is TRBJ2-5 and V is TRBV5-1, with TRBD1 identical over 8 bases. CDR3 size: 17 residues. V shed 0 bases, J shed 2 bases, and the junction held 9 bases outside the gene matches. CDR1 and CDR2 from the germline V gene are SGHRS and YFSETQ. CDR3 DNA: TGCGCCAGCAGCTTGGCCAGGTCAGGGGGCTTTCAAGAGACCCAGTACTTC. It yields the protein CASSLARSGGFQETQYF.

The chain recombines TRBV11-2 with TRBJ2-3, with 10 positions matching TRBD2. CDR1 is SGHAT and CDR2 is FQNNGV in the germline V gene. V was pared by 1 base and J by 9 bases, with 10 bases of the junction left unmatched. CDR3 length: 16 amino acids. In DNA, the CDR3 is TGTGCCAGCAGCTTAGGGCCTAGCGGGGGCTCCGCCACGCAGTATTTT. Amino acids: CASSLGPSGGSATQYF.